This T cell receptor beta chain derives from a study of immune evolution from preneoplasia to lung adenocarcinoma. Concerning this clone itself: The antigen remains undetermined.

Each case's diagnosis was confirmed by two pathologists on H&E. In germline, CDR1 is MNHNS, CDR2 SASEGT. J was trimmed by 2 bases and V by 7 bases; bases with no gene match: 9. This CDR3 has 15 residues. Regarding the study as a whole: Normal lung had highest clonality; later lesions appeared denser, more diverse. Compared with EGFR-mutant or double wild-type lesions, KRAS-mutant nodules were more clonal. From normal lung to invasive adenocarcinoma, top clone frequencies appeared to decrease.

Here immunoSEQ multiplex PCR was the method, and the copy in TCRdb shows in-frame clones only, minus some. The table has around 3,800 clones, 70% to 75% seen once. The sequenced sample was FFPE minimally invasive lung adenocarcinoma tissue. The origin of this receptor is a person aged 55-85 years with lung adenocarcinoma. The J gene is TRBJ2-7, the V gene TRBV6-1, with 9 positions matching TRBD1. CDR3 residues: CASTRLGQGPYEQYF. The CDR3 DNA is TGTGCCAGCACCCGTTTGGGACAGGGCCCCTACGAGCAGTACTTC.